This T cell receptor beta chain was documented in a study of shared clonotypes between healthy human individuals. At a deep level, the assay was run. Assay used: immunoSEQ multiplex PCR; TCRdb lists only in-frame clones, some missing. The table lists over 2 million clones, approximately 94% of them singletons. Regarding the study as a whole: Estimated richness values were generally larger in naive subsets than in memory subsets.

Remarks on this clone: Its target is not known.

It was CD45RO-negative cells, positively selected for CCR7, that made up naive CD8 cells, with terminally differentiated effector memory CD45RA+ cells excluded. All donors were Caucasian adults living in Nashville, Tennessee. Trimming left V 4 bases short and J 4 bases short, with 28 bases between. The CDR3 is made up of 19 amino acids. CDR1 and CDR2 from the germline V gene are MNHEY and SMNVEV (reference sequence). The chain has TRBV27 and TRBJ2-5; the D gene could be TRBD1 or TRBD2 (7 bases each). The sample was naive CD8+ T cells sorted from blood. The receptor comes from a man between 18 and 35 years old in good health. CDR3 DNA: TGTGCCAGCAGTTGGAGGACAGGTGGGGGGGCCAGCCCCGTAGAGACCCAGTACTTC. This encodes CASSWRTGGGASPVETQYF.